The 28 T cell receptor beta chains listed next were all sequenced from one sample in a study of blood T cell repertoires in COVID-19 (dated by TCRdb to the early 2020s). Library prep was done by the immunoSEQ multiplex PCR assay. The source is immuneACCESS, and TCRdb retained only in-frame sequences with V and J called. Part of the clones is not carried over; for the studies checked, unresolved V genes explain less than half of this, and the remainder is unexplained. Here the sample has 100,000 to 110,000 clones; roughly 79% occur a single time. The top ten clones comprise around an eighth of the sample. Material for sequencing was peripheral blood. The receptors here all came from a woman between 70 and 85 years old with acute or convalescent COVID-19.

The CDR3 coding sequence is TGCGCCAGCAGCCAGACAGTAAATCAGCCCCAGCATTTT. Protein product: CASSQTVNQPQHF. The chain recombines TRBV4-3 with TRBJ1-5, with a possible D match to TRBD1 (5 bases). Per germline, CDR1 LGHNA and CDR2 YSLEER. The CDR3 extends over 13 amino acids. The V and J ends lost 3 bases and 4 bases respectively, with 7 bases between them.

CDR3 sequence (DNA): TGTGCCAGCAGCCAAGGGCAGGGGAAAGAGACCCAGTACTTC. Encoded protein: CASSQGQGKETQYF. The rearrangement links TRBV3-1 (or the pseudogene TRBV3-2) to TRBJ2-5; D is possibly TRBD1 (6 bases). The germline gives CDR1 LGHDT, CDR2 YNNKEL (reference sequence). Trimming removed 1 base from V and 3 bases from J, with 9 bases in between. There are 14 residues in the CDR3.

This clone was seen just once. The chain uses TRBV7-3 and TRBJ2-3; the D gene is possibly TRBD1 (6 bases). Germline V gives CDR1 SGHTA, CDR2 FQGTGA. V lost 3 bases and J 3 bases, leaving 10 bases between the germline ends. The CDR3 has 14 amino acids. The CDR3 coding sequence is TGTGCCAGCAGCTTCGGACAGCAGACAGATACGCAGTATTTT. It is translated as CASSFGQQTDTQYF.

This clone was detected only a few times. The CDR3 nucleotides are TGTGCCAGCTCACCTCCCTGGAGAGATACGCAGTATTTT. It encodes CASSPPWRDTQYF. V gene TRBV18 combines with J gene TRBJ2-3; D is unclear. Germline CDR1 reads KGHSH; CDR2 reads LQKENI. The CDR3 contains 13 residues. The ends were cut back, 3 bases at V and 5 bases at J, with 9 bases in the middle.

The chain uses TRBV3-1 (or the pseudogene TRBV3-2) and TRBJ1-5, with no clear D. Between the trimmed V and J ends, which lost 1 base and 3 bases, there was a span of 4 bases. CDR1 and CDR2 (germline): LGHDT, YNNKEL (reference sequence). This CDR3 contains 13 residues. CDR3 coding DNA: TGTGCCAGCAGCCAAGGGCTCAATCAGCCCCAGCATTTT. Protein: CASSQGLNQPQHF.

CDR3 bases: TGTGCCAGCAGCCAGACTAGCGGTGACTACGAGCAGTACTTC. Amino acids: CASSQTSGDYEQYF. This chain joins TRBV3-1 (or the pseudogene TRBV3-2) and TRBJ2-7, with 9 bases lining up with TRBD2. Germline CDR1 LGHDT, CDR2 YNNKEL (reference sequence). With V trimmed by 3 bases and J by 3 bases, 3 bases remained unmatched. CDR3 length equals 14 residues.

The V and J genes are TRBV20-1 and TRBJ2-1; 10 bases are a match to TRBD2. After removal of 3 bases from V and 9 bases from J, the junction contained 5 bases not matched to a gene. CDR3 length: 13 residues. CDR1 and CDR2 (germline): DFQATT, SNEGSKA (reference sequence). This CDR3 reads CSASSGLAFEQFF. CDR3 nucleotides: TGCAGTGCTAGTTCGGGACTAGCGTTTGAGCAGTTCTTC.

This sequence joins TRBV7-9 and TRBJ2-2, with a possible D match to TRBD1 (6 bases). The germline CDR1 and CDR2 sequences are SEHNR and FQNEAQ (reference sequence). The V end lost 3 bases, the J end lost 4 bases, and 12 bases lay between the germline ends. CDR3 length equals 15 residues. This chain's CDR3 is CASSFSGVGTGELFF. The DNA for the CDR3 is TGTGCCAGCAGCTTTTCAGGGGTCGGCACCGGGGAGCTGTTTTTT.

This clone was observed a handful of times. V is TRBV6-5 and J is TRBJ1-5, with D uncertain. Germline CDR1 and CDR2: MNHEY and SVGAGI. Trimming left V 0 bases short and J 1 base short, with 4 bases between. The CDR3 consists of 14 residues. Here the CDR3 reads CASSYSGSNQPQHF. The CDR3 DNA sequence: TGTGCCAGCAGTTACTCGGGCAGCAATCAGCCCCAGCATTTT.

This chain connects TRBV28 to TRBJ1-1, with 11 nucleotides matching TRBD1. V shed 1 base, J shed 3 bases, and the junction held 10 bases outside the gene matches. The CDR3 length is 18 residues. The germline V gene encodes CDR1 MDHEN and CDR2 SYDVKM. The DNA of the CDR3 is TGTGCCAGCAGTTTATATCCGGGACAGGGGGTCTTCTACACTGAAGCTTTCTTT. Its protein is CASSLYPGQGVFYTEAFF.

The CDR3 nucleotides are TGTGCCATCGCGAACCCTGGCCGCGGAACAGATACGCAGTATTTT. It codes for CAIANPGRGTDTQYF. This chain joins TRBV5-4 and TRBJ2-3, with D unresolved. V was trimmed by 9 bases and J by 3 bases, leaving 20 bases between them. This CDR3 has 15 amino acids. Per germline, CDR1 SGHNT and CDR2 YYREEE (reference sequence).

The chain joins TRBV5-1 to TRBJ1-1, with 7 bases that match TRBD1. The CDR3 runs 14 residues. Germline CDR1 SGHRS, CDR2 YFSETQ. The ends lost 6 bases at V and 0 bases at J; junction bases unmatched: 5. CDR3 region: CASTPTGMNTEAFF. In DNA form, the CDR3 reads TGCGCCAGCACCCCGACAGGGATGAACACTGAAGCTTTCTTT.

The chain uses TRBV5-1 and TRBJ1-2; 8 bases align to TRBD1. Losses at the gene ends were 4 bases for V and 8 bases for J; bases not matched to a gene: 10. Germline-derived CDR1 and CDR2 are SGHRS and YFSETQ. This CDR3 is 14 amino acids long. The chain's CDR3 is CASSPGQASYGYTF. The CDR3 nucleotides are TGCGCCAGCAGCCCGGGACAGGCTTCCTACGGCTACACCTTC.

The V and J genes are TRBV19 and TRBJ2-3; 7 positions match TRBD2. V lost 5 bases to trimming and J lost 0 bases; unmatched junction nucleotides: 8. There are 16 residues in the CDR3. CDR1 is LNHDA, CDR2 SQIVND, per germline (reference sequence). The CDR3 region is CASSDPGGPSTDTQYF. The CDR3 nucleotides read TGTGCCAGTAGTGATCCGGGGGGTCCTAGCACAGATACGCAGTATTTT.

The CDR3 nucleotides are TGTGCCAGCGGTTCGACAGAGGAAGAGACCCAGTACTTC. This translates into CASGSTEEETQYF. V gene TRBV28 combines with J gene TRBJ2-5; D possibly corresponds to TRBD1 (5 bases). Trimming removed 8 bases from V and 3 bases from J, with 13 bases in between. The CDR3 is 13 amino acids. Germline V gene sequence: CDR1 MDHEN, CDR2 SYDVKM.

The CDR3 DNA is TGTGCCAGCAGCCTAGGACAGGGGGTTTCACGGAATACTGAAGCTTTCTTT. This sequence encodes CASSLGQGVSRNTEAFF. The V gene is TRBV3-1 (or the pseudogene TRBV3-2), the J gene TRBJ1-1, with 10 bases aligning to TRBD1. The germline V gene has CDR1 LGHDT and CDR2 YNNKEL (reference sequence). The CDR3 is made up of 17 amino acids. The V gene end was trimmed by 4 bases and the J gene end by 5 bases; junction bases not matched to a gene: 13.

J is TRBJ2-7 and V is TRBV5-5; 8 bases are a match to TRBD1. The germline gives CDR1 SGHKS, CDR2 YYEKEE (reference sequence). The CDR3 totals 13 residues. The junction had 5 bases not matched to a gene; V was cut back by 2 bases and J by 7 bases. The CDR3 DNA sequence: TGTGCCAGCAGCTTCGACAGGGGCTGGGAGCAGTACGTC. Encoded protein: CASSFDRGWEQYV.

This sequence joins TRBV7-9 and TRBJ1-2; 8 bases line up with TRBD1. CDR1 is SEHNR and CDR2 is FQNEAQ in the germline V gene (reference sequence). The J segment lost 6 bases and the V segment lost 0 bases, leaving 3 bases of the junction unmatched. The CDR3 loop spans 14 amino acids. CDR3 nucleotide sequence: TGTGCCAGCAGCTTAGCCGACAGGGGCCATGGCTACACCTTC. It codes for CASSLADRGHGYTF.

This chain uses TRBV19 with TRBJ1-1, with 7 bases identical to TRBD1. There are 16 residues in the CDR3. V trimming: 5 bases; J trimming: 1 base; junction bases outside the gene matches: 10. Per the germline V gene, CDR1 is LNHDA and CDR2 is SQIVND (reference sequence). CDR3 in amino acids: CASSEWTGSGNTEAFF. CDR3 sequence (DNA): TGTGCCAGTAGTGAATGGACAGGATCGGGGAACACTGAAGCTTTCTTT.

The chain links TRBV30 to TRBJ2-7; D possibly corresponds to TRBD1 (6 bases). This CDR3 is built from 13 residues. Trimming removed 5 bases from V and 4 bases from J, with 15 bases in between. Germline values: CDR1 GTSNPN, CDR2 SVGIG (reference sequence). The CDR3 DNA reads TGTGCCTGGGGACCGGGACAAACTTACGAGCAGTACTTC. Protein sequence: CAWGPGQTYEQYF.

The V call is TRBV19, the J call TRBJ1-4, with TRBD1 matching 7 bases. The CDR3 length is 15 residues. From germline, CDR1 is LNHDA and CDR2 SQIVND (reference sequence). The J segment lost 8 bases and the V segment lost 6 bases, leaving 12 bases of the junction unmatched. This chain's CDR3 is CASRVYDRANEKLFF. The DNA for the CDR3 is TGTGCCAGTAGGGTTTACGACAGGGCGAACGAAAAACTGTTTTTT.

This clone showed up just a few times. This chain connects TRBV7-9 to TRBJ1-5; D may be TRBD1 (5 bases). Between the trimmed V and J ends, which lost 5 bases and 7 bases, there was a span of 18 bases. Germline V gene data show CDR1 as SEHNR and CDR2 as FQNEAQ (reference sequence). This CDR3 has 15 amino acids. CDR3 DNA sequence: TGTGCCAGCAGCGGAGTGGGCCAGGGTGGACAGCCCCAGCATTTT. It is translated as CASSGVGQGGQPQHF.

V usage is TRBV5-6 and J usage is TRBJ1-5; maybe TRBD1 (5 bases). Between the trimmed V and J ends, which lost 2 bases and 3 bases, there was a span of 9 bases. Germline-derived CDR1 and CDR2 are SGHDT and YYEEEE. The CDR3 runs 14 residues. CDR3 region: CASSLSRDNQPQHF. The CDR3 coding sequence is TGTGCCAGCAGCTTAAGCAGGGACAATCAGCCCCAGCATTTT.

The genes are TRBV29-1 and TRBJ1-2; 7 bases are a match to TRBD1. This CDR3 has 12 amino acids. CDR1 SQVTM and CDR2 ANQGSEA come from the germline V gene. The V segment lost 4 bases and the J segment 5 bases; nucleotides outside the gene matches: 4. Here the CDR3 DNA reads TGCAGCGTTGCACACAGGGGATATGGCTACACCTTC. Its protein product is CSVAHRGYGYTF.

This clone was counted a few times. CDR3 nucleotide sequence: TGCGCCAGCAGCCCGGGGACAGGGTTGCGTGAGCAGTACTTC. This gives the protein CASSPGTGLREQYF. This rearrangement joins TRBV5-1 to TRBJ2-7; 9 positions match TRBD1. CDR1 is SGHRS, CDR2 YFSETQ, per germline. The CDR3 is 14 residues long. The junction had 9 bases not matched to a gene; V was cut back by 4 bases and J by 7 bases.

The rearrangement links TRBV9 to TRBJ2-7, with 11 positions matching TRBD1. This CDR3 comprises 15 residues. Trimming took 0 bases from V and 4 from J; bases not matched to a gene: 3. Germline V gene data show CDR1 as SGDLS and CDR2 as YYNGEE. CDR3 sequence (DNA): TGTGCCAGCAGCGTAGGGACAGGGGGCATTTACGAGCAGTACTTC. It yields the protein CASSVGTGGIYEQYF. Full variable domain (remainder filled in from reference TRBV9 and TRBJ2-7): DSGVTQTPKHLITATGQRVTLRCSPRSGDLSVYWYQQSLDQGLQFLIQYYNGEERAKGNILERFSAQQFPDLHSELNLSSLELGDSALYFCASSVGTGGIYEQYFGPGTRLTVT.

The V and J genes are TRBV2 and TRBJ2-1, with 11 bases lining up with TRBD2. The V gene end was trimmed by 2 bases and the J gene end by 0 bases; junction bases not matched to a gene: 9. The germline V gene has CDR1 SNHLY and CDR2 FYNNEI. There are 19 residues in the CDR3. The CDR3 region is CASSESMLAGGSSYNEQFF. The CDR3 DNA sequence: TGTGCCAGCAGTGAATCTATGCTAGCGGGGGGTTCCTCCTACAATGAGCAGTTCTTC. Variable domain in full (rest from reference TRBV2 and TRBJ2-1): EPEVTQTPSHQVTQMGQEVILRCVPISNHLYFYWYRQILGQKVEFLVSFYNNEISEKSEIFDDQFSVERPDGSNFTLKIRSTKLEDSAMYFCASSESMLAGGSSYNEQFFGPGTRLTVL.

The gene calls are TRBV5-1 and TRBJ2-2; 9 positions match TRBD1. The CDR3 runs to 15 residues. Trimming cost V 6 bases and J 7 bases; bases outside gene matches: 10. Germline-derived CDR1 and CDR2 are SGHRS and YFSETQ. CDR3 region: CASNVRTGEGGELFF. In DNA, the CDR3 is TGCGCCAGCAACGTCCGGACAGGGGAAGGCGGGGAGCTGTTTTTT.